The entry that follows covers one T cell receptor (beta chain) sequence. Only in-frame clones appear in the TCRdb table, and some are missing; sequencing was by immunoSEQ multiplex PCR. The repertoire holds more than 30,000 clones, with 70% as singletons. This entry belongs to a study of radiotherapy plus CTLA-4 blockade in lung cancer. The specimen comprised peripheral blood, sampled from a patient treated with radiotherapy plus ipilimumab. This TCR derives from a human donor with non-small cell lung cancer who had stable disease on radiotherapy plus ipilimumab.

CDR3 coding DNA: TGCGCCAGCAGCTTGCGTGGGAGTCAGCCCCAGCATTTT. Encoded protein: CASSLRGSQPQHF. The rearrangement uses TRBV5-1 and TRBJ1-5; D gene unclear. The V end lost 1 base, the J end lost 6 bases, and 8 bases lay between the germline ends. The CDR3 contains 13 residues. CDR1 is SGHRS, CDR2 YFSETQ, per germline.